This T cell receptor (beta chain) was identified in a study of regulatory T cells in long-lasting Graves disease. This clonotype has a handful of counts. Its matching antigen is unknown. The time point: newly diagnosed GD, antithyroid drugs for less than 3 months. Isolated PBMC RNA provided the starting material for the TCR library. Investigators prepared the TCR beta libraries by applying iRepertoire HTBI primers and Arm-PCR of CDR3 regions. Under the authors' procedure: Sample data revealed fewer than 70 TRBV and some 13 TRBJ segments. TCRdb analysed the multiplex PCR reads with MiXCR anew, one entry per CDR3 protein. TCRdb's processing, not the authors', yielded these V and J calls. Of approximately 310,000 distinct CDR3 sequences in the sample, 18% were seen once. Study-level findings and limits: Favoring TRBV28, TRBJ1-2 and TRBJ2-5 was a feature seen in persistent disease. Tissue studied was limited to peripheral blood, excluding thyroid tissue. Persistent Graves' patients had lower TCR diversity than newly diagnosed ones.

CDR3 length: 14 amino acids. The V segment lost 6 bases and the J segment 5 bases; nucleotides outside the gene matches: 8. CDR1 MNHEY and CDR2 SVGEGT come from the germline V gene. The chain carries TRBV6-2 or TRBV6-3 and TRBJ1-1, with 8 bases matching TRBD1. The receptor's source is a female donor with Graves disease. This specimen consisted of peripheral blood mononuclear cells (PBMCs), obtained at new diagnosis, from a patient treated with antithyroid drugs. Here the CDR3 reads CASSRTGPGTEAFF. The CDR3 DNA follows: TGTGCCAGCAGCCGGACAGGGCCTGGGACTGAAGCTTTCTTT.